The 27 T cell receptor beta chains given below trace back to one sample, sequenced in a study of Ad26.COV2.S vaccination and SARS-CoV-2 variants. Treatment noted: approximately 18 received Ad26.COV2.S at low or high dose, single or two shots; 5 received placebo; per-sample allocation not given. Following the first vaccine or placebo injection, samples were taken on day 63. TCRdb's table, derived via immunoSEQ multiplex PCR, lists solely in-frame clones and lacks some. The table shows about 680,000 clones, with 80% to 90% occurring only once. The material sequenced was peripheral blood, taken in a trial of Ad26.COV2.S vaccine versus placebo. These receptors came from a person aged 18-65 years who received the Ad26.COV2.S COVID-19 vaccine or a placebo.

The gene calls are TRBV20-1 and TRBJ1-2; no clear D gene. The length of the CDR3 is 13 residues. V dropped 3 bases and J dropped 7 bases, with 15 bases sitting between them. Germline V gene data show CDR1 as DFQATT and CDR2 as SNEGSKA (reference sequence). The CDR3 coding sequence is TGCAGTGCTAGTCTCGCCTCCACTGGTGGCTACACCTTC. It is translated as CSASLASTGGYTF.

The chain couples TRBV5-1 to TRBJ2-1; TRBD1 agrees at 7 bases. J was trimmed by 5 bases and V by 0 bases; bases with no gene match: 8. There are 16 residues in the CDR3. Germline CDR1 reads SGHRS; CDR2 reads YFSETQ. DNA of the CDR3: TGCGCCAGCAGCTTGGCGGGACAGCTACTTAACAATGAGCAGTTCTTC. Protein product: CASSLAGQLLNNEQFF.

The chain has TRBV29-1 and TRBJ1-1; D not certain. CDR3 size: 12 residues. From germline, CDR1 is SQVTM and CDR2 ANQGSEA. Trimming took off 4 bases at V and 2 bases at J, with 8 bases between the two ends. The CDR3 DNA follows: TGCAGCGTTGGTCACCTTAACACTGAAGCTTTCTTT. Translation: CSVGHLNTEAFF. Combining the CDR3 with reference TRBV29-1 and TRBJ1-1 gives the whole variable domain SAVISQKPSRDICQRGTSLTIQCQVDSQVTMMFWYRQQPGQSLTLIATANQGSEATYESGFVIDKFPISRPNLTFSTLTVSNMSPEDSSIYLCSVGHLNTEAFFGQGTRLTVV.

The chain joins TRBV12-3 or TRBV12-4 to TRBJ2-5, with a possible D match to TRBD2 (6 bases). The CDR3 covers 13 residues. Deletions cut 6 bases from V and 0 bases from J, with 8 bases between. The CDR3 DNA is TGTGCCAGCAGCCGGGACTACCAAGAGACCCAGTACTTC. It codes for CASSRDYQETQYF.

The CDR3 DNA is TGTGCCAGCAGTTTCTCGACAGGGGGAGATACGCAGTATTTT. It encodes CASSFSTGGDTQYF. The rearrangement joins TRBV27 to TRBJ2-3; 9 positions match TRBD1. With 3 bases clipped from V and 5 bases from J, the junction kept 3 bases outside the gene matches. The germline CDR1 and CDR2 sequences are MNHEY and SMNVEV (reference sequence). The CDR3 covers 14 residues.

V usage is TRBV6-5 and J usage is TRBJ1-5, with 9 bases identical to TRBD1. V was pared by 2 bases and J by 7 bases, with 6 bases of the junction left unmatched. Germline V gene sequence: CDR1 MNHEY, CDR2 SVGAGI. The CDR3 sequence is 15 residues long. Written as DNA, the CDR3 is TGTGCCAGCAGTTACGCGGGACAGGGAAGGCAGCCCCAGCATTTT. Encoded protein: CASSYAGQGRQPQHF.

The chain recombines TRBV9 with TRBJ2-3; TRBD2 matches 9 bases. The CDR3 has 15 amino acids. Germline CDR1 SGDLS, CDR2 YYNGEE. J gave up 4 bases and V 0 bases, and 3 bases lay outside the gene matches. The CDR3 coding sequence is TGTGCCAGCAGCGTAGTAGCGGGAGCGGCAGATACGCAGTATTTT. It codes for CASSVVAGAADTQYF. Filled out from reference TRBV9 and TRBJ2-3, the complete variable domain reads DSGVTQTPKHLITATGQRVTLRCSPRSGDLSVYWYQQSLDQGLQFLIQYYNGEERAKGNILERFSAQQFPDLHSELNLSSLELGDSALYFCASSVVAGAADTQYFGPGTRLTVL.

The chain has TRBV24-1 and TRBJ2-3; D remains ambiguous. The CDR3 is 15 residues long. Germline CDR1 and CDR2: KGHDR and SFDVKD. Trimming removed 0 bases from V and 1 base from J, with 7 bases in between. This CDR3 reads CATSDLGRGTDTQYF. DNA for the CDR3: TGTGCCACCAGTGATTTGGGTCGGGGCACAGATACGCAGTATTTT.

The chain links TRBV5-5 to TRBJ2-5, with 8 bases that match TRBD1. The V gene end was trimmed by 3 bases and the J gene end by 3 bases; junction bases not matched to a gene: 7. The CDR3 covers 15 residues. CDR1 and CDR2 (germline): SGHKS, YYEKEE (reference sequence). The CDR3 here is CASSWWTGTEETQYF. The DNA of the CDR3 is TGTGCCAGCAGCTGGTGGACAGGGACTGAAGAGACCCAGTACTTC.

The J gene is TRBJ2-1, the V gene TRBV12-3 or TRBV12-4; a possible D gene is TRBD1 (5 bases). The germline V and J ends were trimmed by 6 bases and 12 bases, with 12 bases remaining between them. The CDR3 loop spans 11 amino acids. This CDR3 is CASSLTQGQFF. CDR3 bases: TGTGCCAGCAGCCTTACCCAGGGGCAGTTCTTC.

V usage is TRBV4-2 and J usage is TRBJ2-1; 11 nucleotides agree with TRBD2. The CDR3 loop spans 19 amino acids. Germline V CDR1 and CDR2: LGHNA, YNFKEQ. The V segment lost 1 base and the J segment 3 bases; nucleotides outside the gene matches: 11. CDR3 region: CASSQAKTSGGQIYNEQFF. In nucleotides, the CDR3 is TGTGCCAGCAGCCAAGCGAAAACTAGCGGGGGACAAATCTACAATGAGCAGTTCTTC.

Details on this clone: Other DNA sequences within the sample encode an identical CDR3. V gene TRBV18 combines with J gene TRBJ2-7; 8 nucleotides match TRBD1. CDR1 and CDR2 (germline): KGHSH, LQKENI. The CDR3 totals 14 residues. The junction had 1 base not matched to a gene; V was cut back by 3 bases and J by 0 bases. CDR3 coding DNA: TGTGCCAGCTCACCGGACAGGGCCTCCTACGAGCAGTACTTC. It specifies CASSPDRASYEQYF.

In this sample, this clone turned up a few times. The chain uses TRBV29-1 and TRBJ2-7; D is possibly TRBD1 or TRBD2 (6 bases each). The V gene's germline CDR1 is SQVTM and CDR2 ANQGSEA. This CDR3 is built from 14 residues. V lost 4 bases, J lost 0 bases, and 13 bases lay in between. The CDR3 region has the DNA TGCAGCGTTGGGTCGGGGGCACTCTCCTACGAGCAGTACTTC. Translating gives CSVGSGALSYEQYF.

This sequence joins TRBV3-1 (or the pseudogene TRBV3-2) and TRBJ1-5, with D unclear. In germline, CDR1 is LGHDT, CDR2 YNNKEL (reference sequence). V gave up 0 bases and J gave up 7 bases, with 7 bases separating them. The CDR3 length is 13 residues. The CDR3 spells CASSQDLEQPQHF. Here the CDR3 DNA reads TGTGCCAGCAGCCAAGATCTGGAACAGCCCCAGCATTTT.

This sequence joins TRBV6-6 and TRBJ1-2; TRBD1 might be the D (6 bases). Germline CDR1 reads MNHNY; CDR2 reads SVGAGI (reference sequence). CDR3 length: 15 residues. V lost 3 bases, J lost 7 bases, and 18 bases lay in between. The CDR3: CASSYYPGQEGGYTF. The CDR3 region has the DNA TGTGCCAGCAGTTATTACCCGGGACAAGAAGGTGGCTACACCTTC.

The V and J genes are TRBV20-1 and TRBJ2-1; the D gene is possibly TRBD2 (6 bases). Germline values: CDR1 DFQATT, CDR2 SNEGSKA (reference sequence). V lost 3 bases and J 3 bases, leaving 12 bases between the germline ends. The CDR3 has 14 residues. CDR3 amino acids: CSASRLVFYNEQFF. The CDR3 bases are TGCAGTGCTAGTCGACTAGTATTCTACAATGAGCAGTTCTTC.

The chain carries TRBV19 and TRBJ1-1; 7 bases are shared with TRBD1. CDR1 and CDR2 from the germline V gene are LNHDA and SQIVND (reference sequence). Trimming took 1 base from V and 6 from J; bases not matched to a gene: 2. The CDR3 is 13 amino acids. CDR3 coding DNA: TGTGCCAGTAGTATAGGACAGGGCGCTGAAGCTTTCTTT. It specifies CASSIGQGAEAFF.

Regarding this clone: A read error may account for a junction end that differs from germline. The gene calls are TRBV5-1 and TRBJ2-5; tentative D call: TRBD2 (6 bases). The CDR3 consists of 12 residues. Germline V gene sequence: CDR1 SGHRS, CDR2 YFSETQ. CDR3 residues: CASSFPGDFPDF. The CDR3 bases are TGCGCCAGCAGCTTCCCGGGGGACTTTCCTGACTTC.

V usage is TRBV3-1 (or the pseudogene TRBV3-2) and J usage is TRBJ2-1; 11 nucleotides match TRBD2. The CDR3 has 18 amino acids. With 9 bases clipped from V and 7 bases from J, the junction kept 20 bases outside the gene matches. The germline V gene has CDR1 LGHDT and CDR2 YNNKEL (reference sequence). CDR3 protein: CASRSTSYSGRAGNEQFF. CDR3 DNA sequence: TGTGCCAGTCGCTCAACCTCCTATAGCGGGAGGGCGGGGAATGAGCAGTTCTTC.

This chain links TRBV27 with TRBJ2-6; 7 bases map to TRBD1. The junction had 9 bases not matched to a gene; V was cut back by 7 bases and J by 3 bases. Germline values: CDR1 MNHEY, CDR2 SMNVEV (reference sequence). The length of the CDR3 is 16 residues. The CDR3 coding sequence is TGTGCCAGCACCCCCAGGGGGAATATTGGGGCCAACGTCCTGACTTTC. It yields the protein CASTPRGNIGANVLTF.

This rearrangement joins TRBV5-1 to TRBJ1-5; maybe TRBD1 (6 bases). Germline CDR1 is SGHRS and CDR2 is YFSETQ. Trimming pared 1 base from V and 5 bases from J, leaving 10 bases between. This CDR3 comprises 14 residues. CDR3 protein: CASSLTGKDQPQHF. CDR3 bases: TGCGCCAGCAGCTTGACAGGGAAGGATCAGCCCCAGCATTTT.

The chain carries TRBV2 and TRBJ1-3; D gene uncertain. V was cut by 8 bases and J by 0 bases, with 5 bases left in between. This CDR3 is 12 amino acids long. Germline values: CDR1 SNHLY, CDR2 FYNNEI. The CDR3 here is CASGVSGNTIYF. Written as DNA, the CDR3 is TGTGCCAGCGGGGTCTCTGGAAACACCATATATTTT.

This chain connects TRBV6-2 or TRBV6-3 to TRBJ1-5, with D unresolved. The CDR3 sequence is 13 residues long. CDR1 and CDR2 from the germline V gene are MNHEY and SVGEGT. Trimming took off 7 bases at V and 0 bases at J, with 7 bases between the two ends. The CDR3 loop reads CASNPYSNQPQHF. In DNA form, the CDR3 reads TGTGCCAGCAACCCCTATAGCAATCAGCCCCAGCATTTT.

The chain employs TRBV7-8 and TRBJ1-6, with D possibly TRBD1 on 6 matching bases. V shed 1 base and J shed 10 bases, with 17 bases lying between them. The CDR3 has 16 residues. Germline CDR1 is SGHVS and CDR2 is FQNEAQ. This CDR3 reads CASSLGVNRAVSPLHF. CDR3 DNA: TGTGCCAGCAGCTTAGGAGTGAACAGGGCTGTGTCACCCCTCCACTTT.

This chain uses TRBV4-3 with TRBJ1-6, with D unclear. The CDR3 is 19 residues long. Trimming took 0 bases from V and 4 from J, leaving 19 bases between them. Germline V gives CDR1 LGHNA, CDR2 YSLEER. The DNA of the CDR3 is TGCGCCAGCAGCCAAGATCCGGCGGCCACCGTGGGATATAATTCACCCCTCCACTTT. This encodes CASSQDPAATVGYNSPLHF.

This chain uses TRBV6-6 with TRBJ2-5, with TRBD1 as a possible D gene (5 bases). CDR1 and CDR2 (germline): MNHNY, SVGAGI (reference sequence). The length of the CDR3 is 12 residues. Trimming took off 6 bases at V and 4 bases at J, with 9 bases between the two ends. CDR3 loop: CASRGDPETQYF. DNA for the CDR3: TGTGCCAGCAGAGGGGATCCAGAGACCCAGTACTTC.

The chain links TRBV29-1 to TRBJ2-5, with D tentatively TRBD1 (6 bases). Germline CDR1 is SQVTM and CDR2 is ANQGSEA. The CDR3 contains 15 residues. The V and J ends lost 5 bases and 0 bases respectively, with 16 bases between them. CDR3 in DNA: TGCAGCGTTCAGAAATGGGACACAAACCAAGAGACCCAGTACTTC. It translates to CSVQKWDTNQETQYF.